This T cell receptor beta chain was captured in a study of blood T cell repertoires in COVID-19. Study-level background: Samples representing acute and convalescent COVID-19 were sourced from the United States, Italy and Spain. T cells, B-cell-depleted T cells, or PBMCs provided the cDNA or gDNA that served as material.

In the original processing: By means of reference gene primer amplification, nucleated cell counts were estimated. Profiled with immunoSEQ multiplex PCR; TCRdb holds only in-frame clones, not every one. V and J calls and clone size are those listed in that table; D and trimming were worked out from the DNA. This repertoire shows tens of thousands of clones, more than 60% found once; its top ten account for around 27%. This clone has at least ten counts. The CDR3 sequence is 13 residues long. V was clipped by 6 bases and J by 5 bases, with 13 bases between them. The germline CDR1 and CDR2 sequences are SNHLY and FYNNEI.

The sequenced material came from peripheral blood. The rearrangement joins TRBV2 to TRBJ1-1; maybe TRBD1 (5 bases). This clonotype was obtained from a woman aged 80 or over with active or convalescent COVID-19. CDR3 sequence (DNA): TGTGCCAGCAGGGCAGGGACTGGGACTGAAGCTTTCTTT. Protein product: CASRAGTGTEAFF.